A selection of T cell receptor beta chains follows, all from one sample in a study of T cells in Graves' hyperthyroidism and ophthalmopathy. One entry per CDR3 protein results from TCRdb running MiXCR on the multiplex PCR reads. This sample has about 250,000 distinct CDR3 sequences; 13% to 15% occur once, and the top ten carry 30% to 35%. Sample: blood. The receptors shown here come from a woman aged 50 to 60 with Graves' hyperthyroidism that later progressed to Graves' ophthalmopathy. Each CDR3 is given with its conserved first and last residue. D genes are given only for firm matches. A clone size is listed for some rows: how often the clone was seen (once, few, many), or a class if it is expanded.

CASSQDRGQTEAFF	TGCGCCAGCAGCCAGGACAGGGGGCAGACTGAAGCTTTCTTT	TRBJ1-1	TRBD1	NA	TRBV5-1
CASSLVQGRNIQYF	TGTGCCAGCAGCTTAGTACAGGGGAGAAACATTCAGTACTTC	TRBJ2-4	TRBD1	many	TRBV11-2
CASTPPGPHTQYF	TGTGCCAGCACCCCCCCGGGGCCGCATACGCAGTATTTT	TRBJ2-3	NA	few	TRBV28
CSAMRGGPKNTEAFF	TGCAGTGCTATGAGGGGAGGACCCAAGAACACTGAAGCTTTCTTT	TRBJ1-1	NA	few	TRBV20-1
CASSLLQGAKRTDTQYF	TGTGCCAGCAGCTTACTTCAGGGGGCGAAAAGAACAGATACGCAGTATTTT	TRBJ2-3	TRBD1	many	TRBV11-2
CAISDSGLAGYNEQFF	TGTGCCATCAGTGACTCCGGACTAGCGGGGTACAATGAGCAGTTCTTC	TRBJ2-1	TRBD2	many	TRBV10-3
CATSDGYRGSGELFF	TGTGCCACCAGCGACGGCTACAGGGGGTCCGGGGAGCTGTTTTTT	TRBJ2-2	TRBD1	few	TRBV15
CASSSTGARNTEAFF	TGTGCCAGCAGCTCGACAGGGGCTAGGAACACTGAAGCTTTCTTT	TRBJ1-1	TRBD1	NA	TRBV7-2
CSARDGQSEAFF	TGCAGTGCTAGAGATGGCCAGTCAGAAGCTTTCTTT	TRBJ1-1	NA	many	TRBV20-1
CSVTRTGAYEQYF	TGCAGCGTTACCCGGACAGGGGCCTACGAGCAGTACTTC	TRBJ2-7	TRBD1	many	TRBV29-1
CASSPGLQHNEQFF	TGTGCCAGCAGCCCGGGACTACAACACAATGAGCAGTTCTTC	TRBJ2-1	TRBD2	many	TRBV9
CSASQPTMAFF	TGCAGTGCTTCGCAGCCCACAATGGCTTTCTTT	TRBJ1-1	NA	many	TRBV20-1
CATSRGTAEGYTF	TGTGCCACCAGCAGAGGAACGGCGGAAGGCTACACCTTC	TRBJ1-2	NA	many	TRBV15
CASSPPDGGADTQYF	TGCGCCAGCAGCCCCCCTGACGGGGGGGCAGATACGCAGTATTTT	TRBJ2-3	TRBD2	few	TRBV5-1
CASSQQISGANVLTF	TGTGCCAGCAGTCAACAGATCTCTGGGGCCAACGTCCTGACTTTC	TRBJ2-6	NA	many	TRBV7-2
CASSLADMRLETQYF	TGCGCCAGCAGCTTGGCCGACATGAGATTAGAGACCCAGTACTTC	TRBJ2-5	NA	NA	TRBV5-1
CASSQLADSTEAFF	TGTGCCAGCAGCCAACTAGCAGATTCCACTGAAGCTTTCTTT	TRBJ1-1	NA	many	TRBV3-1
CATSDGTAYNQPQHF	TGTGCCACCAGTGATGGGACGGCGTACAATCAGCCCCAGCATTTT	TRBJ1-5	NA	many	TRBV24-1
CSVITGTGGSGANVLTF	TGCAGTGTCATAACCGGGACAGGGGGCTCTGGGGCCAACGTCCTGACTTTC	TRBJ2-6	TRBD1	many	TRBV20-1
CASSLVSGDEQYF	TGCGCCAGCAGCTTGGTGAGTGGGGACGAGCAGTACTTC	TRBJ2-7	NA	many	TRBV5-1
CSARDQGAIDTIYF	TGCAGTGCTAGAGATCAGGGGGCTATTGACACCATATATTTT	TRBJ1-3	TRBD1	many	TRBV20-1
CSARDTTGLANIQYF	TGCAGTGCTAGGGACACGACAGGGTTGGCGAACATTCAGTACTTC	TRBJ2-4	TRBD1	NA	TRBV20-1
CASSASGQGIFNEKLFF	TGTGCCAGCAGCGCCTCGGGACAGGGGATTTTTAATGAAAAACTGTTTTTT	TRBJ1-4	TRBD1	many	TRBV2
CASIPPAGGEQYF	TGTGCCAGCATCCCCCCAGCGGGAGGCGAGCAGTACTTC	TRBJ2-7	TRBD2	few	TRBV6-1
CASSLYGPTYNEQFF	TGTGCCAGCAGCTTGTATGGTCCGACCTACAATGAGCAGTTCTTC	TRBJ2-1	NA	many	TRBV5-6
CASSQEESAPGGYTF	TGCGCCAGCAGCCAAGAAGAATCAGCCCCTGGTGGCTACACCTTC	TRBJ1-2	NA	NA	TRBV4-1